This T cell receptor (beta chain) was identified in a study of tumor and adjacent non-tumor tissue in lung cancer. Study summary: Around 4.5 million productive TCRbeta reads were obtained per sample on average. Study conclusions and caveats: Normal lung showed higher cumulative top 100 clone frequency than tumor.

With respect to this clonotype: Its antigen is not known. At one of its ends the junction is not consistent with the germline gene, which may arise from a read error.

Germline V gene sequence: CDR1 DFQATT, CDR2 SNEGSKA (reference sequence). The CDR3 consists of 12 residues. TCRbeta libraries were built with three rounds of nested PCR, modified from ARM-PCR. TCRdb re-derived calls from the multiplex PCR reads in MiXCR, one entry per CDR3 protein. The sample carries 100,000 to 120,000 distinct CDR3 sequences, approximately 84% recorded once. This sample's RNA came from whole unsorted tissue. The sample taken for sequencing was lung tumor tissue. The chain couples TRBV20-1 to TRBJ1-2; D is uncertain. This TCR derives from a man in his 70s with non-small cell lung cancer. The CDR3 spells CCARVLSYGYNF. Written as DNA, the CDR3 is TGCTGTGCTAGAGTACTGAGCTATGGCTACAACTTC.